Listed below are T cell receptor beta chains from one sample, sequenced in a study of regulatory T cells in long-lasting Graves disease. TCRdb reprocessed the multiplex PCR reads via MiXCR and lists one record per CDR3 protein. The data hold approximately 560,000 distinct CDR3 sequences, with more than 15% observed a single time. The data were also submitted as part of a second study, on T cells in Graves' hyperthyroidism and ophthalmopathy.

The sequencing here drew on peripheral blood mononuclear cells (PBMCs), taken at new diagnosis, from a patient treated with antithyroid drugs. The source is a man between 18 and 35 years old with Graves disease. Both conserved end residues are part of each CDR3. Each record gives: clone size, J gene, D gene, V gene, CDR3 DNA, CDR3 protein. The D gene is left open where the match is weak. Some rows have no size entry. The others give once, few or many, or a class for an expanded clone.

clone size: many
J gene: TRBJ1-2
D gene: -
V gene: TRBV5-6
CDR3 DNA: TGTGCCAGCAGCTTGTGGAGCGGGGGCTACACCTTC
CDR3 protein: CASSLWSGGYTF

clone size: -
J gene: TRBJ2-4
D gene: -
V gene: TRBV10-3
CDR3 DNA: TGTGCCATCAGTGAGTACCCAGACCTAGCCAAAAACATTCAGTACTTC
CDR3 protein: CAISEYPDLAKNIQYF

clone size: -
J gene: TRBJ2-5
D gene: TRBD1
V gene: TRBV5-1
CDR3 DNA: TGCGCCAGCAGCTTGACCGGGACAGGGAGGATGGAGACCCAGTACTTC
CDR3 protein: CASSLTGTGRMETQYF

clone size: many
J gene: TRBJ2-5
D gene: TRBD1
V gene: TRBV5-6
CDR3 DNA: TGTGCCAGCAGCCTGCCATTGGAGAACAGGGGGATGGAGACCCAGTACTTC
CDR3 protein: CASSLPLENRGMETQYF

clone size: few
J gene: TRBJ1-1
D gene: -
V gene: TRBV29-1
CDR3 DNA: TGCAGCGTTGGGATCCCCCCCGATGGAACTGAAGCTTTCTTT
CDR3 protein: CSVGIPPDGTEAFF

clone size: few
J gene: TRBJ2-3
D gene: -
V gene: TRBV9
CDR3 DNA: TGTGCCAGCAGCGTAGATAAGTTGGCAGATACGCAGTATTTT
CDR3 protein: CASSVDKLADTQYF

clone size: many
J gene: TRBJ2-7
D gene: TRBD2
V gene: TRBV12-3/TRBV12-4
CDR3 DNA: TGTGCCAGCAGTAACGCCCCGGGACTAGCGGGATCCGGGCAGTACTTC
CDR3 protein: CASSNAPGLAGSGQYF

clone size: -
J gene: TRBJ2-1
D gene: -
V gene: TRBV6-1
CDR3 DNA: TGTGCCAGCGGGACGGCACCTTCCTACAATGAGCAGTTCTTC
CDR3 protein: CASGTAPSYNEQFF

clone size: few
J gene: TRBJ2-1
D gene: -
V gene: TRBV19
CDR3 DNA: TGTGCCAGTAGTATAGCAGGGACCCTCTACAATGAGCAGTTCTTC
CDR3 protein: CASSIAGTLYNEQFF

clone size: many
J gene: TRBJ2-7
D gene: -
V gene: TRBV11-2
CDR3 DNA: TGTGCCAGCAGGAAGACAGGGACTCCCTACGAGCAGTACTTC
CDR3 protein: CASRKTGTPYEQYF

clone size: -
J gene: TRBJ1-1
D gene: TRBD1
V gene: TRBV10-3
CDR3 DNA: TGTGCCATCAATTCGGACAGGGCGAACACTGAAGCTTTCTTT
CDR3 protein: CAINSDRANTEAFF

clone size: many
J gene: TRBJ2-1
D gene: -
V gene: TRBV5-1
CDR3 DNA: TGCGCCAGCAGCTTGGCCTCAACCCCAGGGGAGCAGTTCTTC
CDR3 protein: CASSLASTPGEQFF

clone size: many
J gene: TRBJ2-5
D gene: -
V gene: TRBV6-1
CDR3 DNA: TGTGCCAGCAGCAAAGACAGGAGTGAGACCCAGTACTTC
CDR3 protein: CASSKDRSETQYF

clone size: many
J gene: TRBJ1-1
D gene: -
V gene: TRBV20-1
CDR3 DNA: TGCAGTGCTAGATACGGAGGTGGGACTGAAGCTTTCTTT
CDR3 protein: CSARYGGGTEAFF

clone size: -
J gene: TRBJ1-1
D gene: -
V gene: TRBV10-2
CDR3 DNA: TGCGCCAGCAGTCAAACAGGGATTGAAGCTTTCTTT
CDR3 protein: CASSQTGIEAFF

clone size: few
J gene: TRBJ1-1
D gene: -
V gene: TRBV12-3/TRBV12-4
CDR3 DNA: TGTGCCAGCACCCAGGGTTGGCGCACTGAAGCTTTCTTT
CDR3 protein: CASTQGWRTEAFF

clone size: many
J gene: TRBJ1-5
D gene: TRBD1
V gene: TRBV20-1
CDR3 DNA: TGCAGTGCGAACAGGGGGAATCAGCCCCAGCATTTT
CDR3 protein: CSANRGNQPQHF

clone size: many
J gene: TRBJ1-2
D gene: -
V gene: TRBV28
CDR3 DNA: TGTGCCAGCAGTCCCCGGGACACTCGGTATAACTATGGCTACACCTTC
CDR3 protein: CASSPRDTRYNYGYTF

clone size: many
J gene: TRBJ2-5
D gene: TRBD2
V gene: TRBV18
CDR3 DNA: TGTGCCAGCTCACCACGGGAGGGCCTGAGGGAGACCCAGTACTTC
CDR3 protein: CASSPREGLRETQYF

clone size: -
J gene: TRBJ2-7
D gene: -
V gene: TRBV20-1
CDR3 DNA: TGCAGTGCTAGATATGGGGGCTCGGGCGAGCAGTACTTC
CDR3 protein: CSARYGGSGEQYF

clone size: many
J gene: TRBJ2-2
D gene: -
V gene: TRBV28
CDR3 DNA: TGTGCCAGCAGTTTAAGAAGCACCGGGGAGCTGTTTTTT
CDR3 protein: CASSLRSTGELFF

clone size: many
J gene: TRBJ2-7
D gene: -
V gene: TRBV7-8
CDR3 DNA: TGTGCCAGCAGCTTAAGTGGTAGCGTCGGGGGCGAGCAGTACTTC
CDR3 protein: CASSLSGSVGGEQYF

clone size: -
J gene: TRBJ2-2
D gene: TRBD2
V gene: TRBV4-1
CDR3 DNA: TGCGCCAGCAGCCAAGATTCTAGCGGGAGCGCCGGGGAGCTGTTTTTT
CDR3 protein: CASSQDSSGSAGELFF

clone size: few
J gene: TRBJ2-1
D gene: -
V gene: TRBV20-1
CDR3 DNA: TGCAGTGCTAGAGAACCGGGTGTGGGTACCTCCTACAATGAGCAGTTCTTC
CDR3 protein: CSAREPGVGTSYNEQFF

clone size: -
J gene: TRBJ2-7
D gene: -
V gene: TRBV7-9
CDR3 DNA: TGTGCCAGCAGCTTAGAGGGGGGCGGGAACTACGAGCAGTACTTC
CDR3 protein: CASSLEGGGNYEQYF

clone size: few
J gene: TRBJ1-4
D gene: -
V gene: TRBV12-3/TRBV12-4
CDR3 DNA: TGTGCCAGCAGATACCGGGACCCCTACAATGAAAAACTGTTTTTT
CDR3 protein: CASRYRDPYNEKLFF

clone size: many
J gene: TRBJ2-7
D gene: -
V gene: TRBV3-1
CDR3 DNA: TGTGCCAGCAGCCGGACTAACGAGCAGTACTTC
CDR3 protein: CASSRTNEQYF

clone size: -
J gene: TRBJ1-1
D gene: -
V gene: TRBV6-5
CDR3 DNA: TGTGCCAGCAGTTACGAGTTGTCGTACAGGGTGAGCGATACTGAAGCTTTCTTT
CDR3 protein: CASSYELSYRVSDTEAFF

clone size: -
J gene: TRBJ1-3
D gene: TRBD1
V gene: TRBV11-2
CDR3 DNA: TGTGCCAGCAGCGCCAGGGGGCAGGTCACCATATATTTT
CDR3 protein: CASSARGQVTIYF

clone size: many
J gene: TRBJ2-3
D gene: TRBD1
V gene: TRBV28
CDR3 DNA: TGTGCCAGCAGTTTCGACCCGACAGGGGATAGCACAGATACGCAGTATTTT
CDR3 protein: CASSFDPTGDSTDTQYF

clone size: few
J gene: TRBJ2-5
D gene: -
V gene: TRBV11-2
CDR3 DNA: TGCGCCAGCAGTCGACTCCCGCAGGGGGAGACCCAGTACTTC
CDR3 protein: CASSRLPQGETQYF

clone size: -
J gene: TRBJ2-5
D gene: -
V gene: TRBV15
CDR3 DNA: TGTGCCACCAGCAGAGAGGAATTCAGGGGCTGGGAAGAGACCCAGTACTTC
CDR3 protein: CATSREEFRGWEETQYF

clone size: many
J gene: TRBJ2-5
D gene: TRBD2
V gene: TRBV13
CDR3 DNA: TGTGCCAGCAGCTCGCTCGCGGGAGCGGTACAAGAGACCCAGTACTTC
CDR3 protein: CASSSLAGAVQETQYF

clone size: many
J gene: TRBJ2-1
D gene: -
V gene: TRBV20-1
CDR3 DNA: TGCAGTGCTAGGTCAGCGGGTGAGCAGTTCTTC
CDR3 protein: CSARSAGEQFF

clone size: once
J gene: TRBJ1-2
D gene: -
V gene: TRBV14
CDR3 DNA: TGTGCCAGCAGCCAAGGATGGGCAGCATCTAACTATGGCTACACCTTC
CDR3 protein: CASSQGWAASNYGYTF

clone size: few
J gene: TRBJ1-4
D gene: -
V gene: TRBV11-2
CDR3 DNA: TGTGCCAGCAGCTTACAAGGACAGAGTAATGAAAAACTGTTTTTT
CDR3 protein: CASSLQGQSNEKLFF

clone size: -
J gene: TRBJ2-5
D gene: -
V gene: TRBV30
CDR3 DNA: TGTGCCTGGAGTCCCGCCCAGACCCAGTACTTC
CDR3 protein: CAWSPAQTQYF

clone size: many
J gene: TRBJ2-7
D gene: -
V gene: TRBV3-1
CDR3 DNA: TGTGCCAGCAGCCAAGTTTCCAACTCCTACGAGCAGTACTTC
CDR3 protein: CASSQVSNSYEQYF

clone size: -
J gene: TRBJ2-7
D gene: TRBD1
V gene: TRBV6-2/TRBV6-3
CDR3 DNA: TGTGCCAGCAGTGCCCCAGGACAGGGTACCTCCTACGAGCAGTACTTC
CDR3 protein: CASSAPGQGTSYEQYF

clone size: many
J gene: TRBJ2-1
D gene: -
V gene: TRBV27
CDR3 DNA: TGTGCCAGCAGTTTTTACATGGGCCAATCTTACCACAATGAGCAGTTCTTC
CDR3 protein: CASSFYMGQSYHNEQFF

clone size: many
J gene: TRBJ1-1
D gene: -
V gene: TRBV3-1
CDR3 DNA: TGTGCCAGCAGCTCCCCCCGGAACACTGAAGCTTTCTTT
CDR3 protein: CASSSPRNTEAFF

clone size: many
J gene: TRBJ1-1
D gene: -
V gene: TRBV28
CDR3 DNA: TGTGCCAGCAGTTTTGCAGGGCGAATGAACACTGAAGCTTTCTTT
CDR3 protein: CASSFAGRMNTEAFF

clone size: many
J gene: TRBJ2-3
D gene: -
V gene: TRBV28
CDR3 DNA: TGTGCCAGCAGTTTTCCCAGCACAGATACGCAGTATTTT
CDR3 protein: CASSFPSTDTQYF

clone size: many
J gene: TRBJ1-1
D gene: -
V gene: TRBV6-5
CDR3 DNA: TGTGCCAGCAGTTACCGTACTGCCGGGGCCAACACTGAAGCTTTCTTT
CDR3 protein: CASSYRTAGANTEAFF